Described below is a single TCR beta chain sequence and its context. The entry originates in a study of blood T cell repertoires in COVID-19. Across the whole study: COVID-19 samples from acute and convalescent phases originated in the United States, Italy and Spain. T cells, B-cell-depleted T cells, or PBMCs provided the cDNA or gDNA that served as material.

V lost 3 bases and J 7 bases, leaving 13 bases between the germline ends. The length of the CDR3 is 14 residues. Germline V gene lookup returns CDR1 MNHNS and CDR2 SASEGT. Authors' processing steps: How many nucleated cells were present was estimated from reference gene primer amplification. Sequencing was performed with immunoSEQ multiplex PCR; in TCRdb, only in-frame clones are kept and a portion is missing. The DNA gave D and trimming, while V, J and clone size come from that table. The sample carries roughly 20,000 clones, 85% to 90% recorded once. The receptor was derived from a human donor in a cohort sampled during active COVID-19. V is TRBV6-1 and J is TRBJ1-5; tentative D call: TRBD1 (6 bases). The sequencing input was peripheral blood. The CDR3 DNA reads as TGTGCCAGCAGTGAGTTAACAGGGTCGCAGCCCCAGCATTTT. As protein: CASSELTGSQPQHF.